This T cell receptor (beta chain) was profiled in a study of TIL therapy for anti-PD-1-resistant metastatic lung cancer (dated by TCRdb to about 2021). Describing the broader study: Tumors were harvested before any PD-1/PD-L1 blockade; patients then received nivolumab, and those progressing received lymphodepletion, expanded TIL infusion and IL-2. The cohort was composed predominantly of lung adenocarcinoma, with a handful of EGFR-mutant and two ALK-rearranged tumors included, and half of patients were identified as current or former smokers. Across the cohort, whole-exome sequencing showed a median non-synonymous tumor mutation burden of around 1.4 mutations per megabase. Enrolled patients had a median age of approximately 49 years (range about 38-85) and a median tumor PD-L1 proportion score of under 7%. Clonotypes were tracked across tumor, expanded TIL product and serial blood samples by T cell receptor beta sequencing of tumor and peripheral blood. Broader findings and caveats from the paper: The study protocol defined all tumor marker inferences as exploratory. The cohort was highly selected, with more treatment-naive, never-smoker and oncogene-addicted patients than typical, limiting generalizability. The baseline peripheral repertoire was partially replaced by infused TIL clonotypes, which then decayed over months, and persistence showed no apparent association with response.

Trimming accounts for 4 bases at V and 2 bases at J, while the number of junction bases matched to no gene is 17. CDR1 SGHDT and CDR2 YYEEEE were looked up in the germline V gene. The CDR3 runs 19 residues from the cysteine to the phenylalanine. Left in the record is the CDR3 DNA by itself, 57 bases read in frame from the first base. Using bias-controlled multiplex PCR with the immunoSEQ v3 hsTCRB kit, the TCR beta CDR3 regions were amplified from genomic DNA. TCR libraries were sequenced on an Illumina NextSeq 500 to about 2 million read pairs for survey level or roughly 5-6.5 million for deep level. Under the source paper's analysis protocol: Clonality was reported by immunoSEQ Analyzer software, which also assigned V, D and J genes and filtered out non-productive sequences. Repertoires were compared by productive Simpson clonality and by the Morisita overlap index of productive TRB rearrangements between infused TIL and blood. For each clone in blood, the absolute clonotype count was estimated by multiplying the lymphocyte count by the CD3+ fraction and by the clone's productive frequency. Not all clones reach the TCRdb copy of this immuneACCESS table, which keeps in-frame sequences only. Checked studies attribute under half of the gap to unresolved V genes and leave the rest unexplained. The V and J calls and the clone size are those of that table, but D and trimming were determined from the DNA. In all, the sample holds about 50,000 clones, and roughly 85% of those were seen once. Approximately 5.1% of the sample belongs to the ten largest clones.

Notes on this clone: Its antigen is unknown. Base qualities are not at hand, and no much larger clone is one base apart.

The label giving this sample's time point can be read as: pre-treatment sample, taken before nivolumab and TIL therapy. Adults with stage 4 NSCLC were enrolled in a dual-center phase I trial from late 2017 to early 2020. Samples were obtained from a single-arm, open-label phase I trial in which tumor-infiltrating lymphocyte therapy with nivolumab was evaluated in advanced non-small cell lung cancer. Blood mononuclear cells were isolated from EDTA tubes by Ficoll gradient and were snap-frozen as pellets, and DNA was extracted with a Qiagen mini-prep kit. The sequence derives from a person aged 30 to 80 with non-small cell lung cancer. Recombination linked TRBV5-6 to TRBJ2-3; 9 bases in between match TRBD2. The source material was blood, sampled at baseline. In nucleotide form, the sequence is TGTGCCAGCAGCCGGGCAGCCACGACTCTAGCGGGGCACACAGATACGCAGTATTTT. Its protein product is CASSRAATTLAGHTDTQYF.